This passage covers 4 T cell receptor beta chains from one sample sequenced in a study of siplizumab effects on memory and regulatory T cells. Produced via immunoSEQ multiplex PCR; TCRdb's table is partial and in-frame only. The table records 100,000 or so clones, around 94% of them present only once. Sequencing used Tregs sorted from blood. The source is a human donor in good health.

The chain combines TRBV6-5 with TRBJ2-7, with TRBD1 matching over 7 bases. The CDR3 loop spans 15 amino acids. V was pared by 6 bases and J by 4 bases, with 12 bases of the junction left unmatched. Looked up from germline, CDR1 is MNHEY and CDR2 is SVGAGI. As DNA, the CDR3 is TGTGCCAGCAGGCGACAGGGCTACGGTGAATACGAGCAGTACTTC. This translates into CASRRQGYGEYEQYF.

The chain employs TRBV30 and TRBJ1-1; D might be TRBD1 (6 bases). Trimming cost V 8 bases and J 7 bases, with 11 bases left between them. This CDR3 contains 10 residues. Looked up from germline, CDR1 is GTSNPN and CDR2 is SVGIG (reference sequence). Written as DNA, the CDR3 is TGTGCCGGCAGGACAGTTGAAGCTTTCTTT. Translation gives CAGRTVEAFF.

The genes are TRBV9 and TRBJ1-5, with D perhaps matching TRBD1 (5 bases). Germline V gene sequence: CDR1 SGDLS, CDR2 YYNGEE. The CDR3 consists of 15 residues. V dropped 4 bases and J dropped 0 bases, with 11 bases sitting between them. The CDR3 coding sequence is TGTGCCAGCAGCCGGTCAGGGAATAGCAATCAGCCCCAGCATTTT. Amino acids: CASSRSGNSNQPQHF.

This clone was observed a single time. The rearrangement uses TRBV27 and TRBJ2-2; D gene ambiguous. Trimming took off 0 bases at V and 6 bases at J, with 8 bases between the two ends. The CDR3 runs 14 residues. Germline lookup yields CDR1 MNHEY and CDR2 SMNVEV (reference sequence). The CDR3 DNA follows: TGTGCCAGCAGTTTATCCCGCATTGCCGGGGAGCTGTTTTTT. This translates into CASSLSRIAGELFF.